These 32 T cell receptor beta chains were all obtained from the same sample, sequenced in a study of blood T cell repertoires in COVID-19. Sequencing was performed with immunoSEQ multiplex PCR; in TCRdb, only in-frame clones are kept and a portion is missing. The table has about 160,000 clones, about 84% seen once. Source material: PBMCs or T cells enriched from blood (not recorded which). The receptor source for this set is a man between 40 and 49 years old who had recovered from COVID-19.

In DNA, the CDR3 is TGCGCCAGCAGTGAGAGACAAACAGGGAATTCACCCCTCCACTTT. Translating gives CASSERQTGNSPLHF. The rearrangement joins TRBV10-2 to TRBJ1-6, with D perhaps matching TRBD1 (6 bases). The V gene's germline CDR1 is WSHSY and CDR2 SAAADI. Between the trimmed V and J ends, which lost 2 bases and 7 bases, there was a span of 12 bases. CDR3 length equals 15 residues.

The chain employs TRBV30 and TRBJ2-5; 8 positions agree with TRBD2. Per the germline V gene, CDR1 is GTSNPN and CDR2 is SVGIG (reference sequence). Trimming cost V 2 bases and J 8 bases; bases outside gene matches: 10. This CDR3 spans 14 amino acids. This chain's CDR3 is CAWSTTRGGATQYF. The CDR3 DNA reads as TGTGCCTGGAGTACCACCCGGGGGGGCGCTACCCAGTACTTC.

The chain combines TRBV18 with TRBJ2-3; perhaps TRBD2 as D (5 bases). Germline V lookup: CDR1 KGHSH, CDR2 LQKENI. The CDR3 has 13 amino acids. Trimming removed 3 bases at V and 6 bases at J, with 10 bases between. CDR3 sequence: CASSPDFQDTQYF. The DNA for the CDR3 is TGTGCCAGCTCACCGGACTTTCAGGATACGCAGTATTTT.

This clone was seen a few times. The chain uses TRBV19 and TRBJ1-2; TRBD1 matches at 7 bases. Per the germline V gene, CDR1 is LNHDA and CDR2 is SQIVND (reference sequence). Unmatched junction bases numbered 9, after V lost 6 bases and J lost 2 bases. CDR3 length: 15 amino acids. CDR3 loop: CASRMRDSSNYGYTF. Here the CDR3 DNA reads TGTGCCAGTAGGATGCGGGACAGCTCAAACTATGGCTACACCTTC.

The V and J genes are TRBV7-9 and TRBJ2-3; D is undetermined. This CDR3 spans 16 amino acids. Germline CDR1 reads SEHNR; CDR2 reads FQNEAQ (reference sequence). Trimming stripped 0 bases from V and 1 base from J, with 11 bases between. The CDR3 DNA reads as TGTGCCAGCAGCTTAGCTACTTCCGCGGGCACAGATACGCAGTATTTT. Protein: CASSLATSAGTDTQYF.

Remarks on this clone: Relative to the germline gene, one junction end is altered; a read error may explain this. The chain couples TRBV9 to TRBJ2-3; a possible D gene is TRBD1 (5 bases). The CDR3 totals 15 residues. Germline V gives CDR1 SGDLS, CDR2 YYNGEE. In nucleotides, the CDR3 is TGTGCCAGCAGCGTAGGGGGCGATACCACAGCTACGCAGTATTTT. Protein product: CASSVGGDTTATQYF. Drawing the rest from reference TRBV9 and TRBJ2-3, the complete variable domain is DSGVTQTPKHLITATGQRVTLRCSPRSGDLSVYWYQQSLDQGLQFLIQYYNGEERAKGNILERFSAQQFPDLHSELNLSSLELGDSALYFCASSVGGDTTATQYFGPGTRLTVL.

This chain uses TRBV6-2 or TRBV6-3 with TRBJ1-2, with 8 positions matching TRBD1. The CDR3 spans 15 residues. The V gene end was trimmed by 3 bases and the J gene end by 5 bases; junction bases not matched to a gene: 8. Germline V gene sequence: CDR1 MNHEY, CDR2 SVGEGT. CDR3 bases: TGTGCCAGCAGTTATGGGACAGGCGGGCAGTATGGCTACACCTTC. This codes for CASSYGTGGQYGYTF.

This chain joins TRBV5-1 and TRBJ2-6; TRBD1 aligns across 8 bases. Losses at the gene ends were 0 bases for V and 1 base for J; bases not matched to a gene: 3. The CDR3 contains 17 residues. Looked up from germline, CDR1 is SGHRS and CDR2 is YFSETQ. This CDR3 reads CASSLAGGVSGANVLTF. The CDR3 DNA reads as TGCGCCAGCAGCTTGGCAGGGGGCGTATCTGGGGCCAACGTCCTGACTTTC.

This clone showed up just a few times. J is TRBJ2-1 and V is TRBV4-2; D possibly corresponds to TRBD1 (7 bases). Germline assignment: CDR1 LGHNA and CDR2 YNFKEQ. Trimming removed 0 bases from V and 2 bases from J, with 14 bases in between. CDR3 length: 17 amino acids. CDR3 in DNA: TGTGCCAGCAGCCAAGATCCAGGGGGGTTAGCCTACAATGAGCAGTTCTTC. This encodes CASSQDPGGLAYNEQFF.

V and J are TRBV2 and TRBJ1-2, with D perhaps matching TRBD1 (5 bases). The CDR3 consists of 13 residues. From germline, CDR1 is SNHLY and CDR2 FYNNEI. Trimming stripped 8 bases from V and 7 bases from J, with 17 bases between. As DNA, the CDR3 is TGTGCCAGCGGGACTCCTGGAGTAAGTGGCTACACCTTC. Encoded protein: CASGTPGVSGYTF.

This clone was recorded a few times. The CDR3 loop is CASSNLSGWGNTEAFF. CDR3 in DNA: TGCGCCAGCAGCAATCTATCAGGGTGGGGGAACACTGAAGCTTTCTTT. V gene TRBV10-2 combines with J gene TRBJ1-1; D might be TRBD1 (5 bases). The CDR3 runs to 16 residues. Per the germline V gene, CDR1 is WSHSY and CDR2 is SAAADI. Trimming removed 6 bases from V and 1 base from J, with 18 bases in between.

The rearrangement uses TRBV18 and TRBJ2-5; TRBD2 is a possible D gene (5 bases). The CDR3 has 14 amino acids. Deletions cut 6 bases from V and 5 bases from J, with 16 bases between. The germline CDR1 and CDR2 sequences are KGHSH and LQKENI. The CDR3 here is CASSRRASTETQYF. CDR3 nucleotide sequence: TGTGCCAGCTCCAGGCGGGCTAGTACCGAGACCCAGTACTTC.

This chain joins TRBV2 and TRBJ2-5; TRBD1 matches 8 bases. The CDR3 is made up of 15 amino acids. The V and J ends lost 2 bases and 6 bases, in that order; junction bases with no gene match: 8. From germline, CDR1 is SNHLY and CDR2 FYNNEI. The CDR3, as DNA: TGTGCCAGCAGTGAATCTAAAGACAGGGGACAGACCCAGTACTTC. Translation: CASSESKDRGQTQYF. The full variable domain, in which reference TRBV2 and TRBJ2-5 provide the parts outside the CDR3, is EPEVTQTPSHQVTQMGQEVILRCVPISNHLYFYWYRQILGQKVEFLVSFYNNEISEKSEIFDDQFSVERPDGSNFTLKIRSTKLEDSAMYFCASSESKDRGQTQYFGPGTRLLVL.

The genes are TRBV27 and TRBJ1-5, with D possibly TRBD1 on 5 matching bases. Germline V gene lookup returns CDR1 MNHEY and CDR2 SMNVEV (reference sequence). The ends were cut back, 2 bases at V and 2 bases at J, with 13 bases in the middle. The CDR3 length is 16 residues. CDR3 sequence (DNA): TGTGCCAGCAGTTTAGGCGTGGGGGGACGCAATCAGCCCCAGCATTTT. It encodes CASSLGVGGRNQPQHF.

The chain has TRBV6-1 and TRBJ2-3, with a tentative D call TRBD2 (5 bases). CDR1 MNHNS and CDR2 SASEGT come from the germline V gene. This CDR3 has 13 residues. Trimming pared 1 base from V and 9 bases from J, leaving 11 bases between. The CDR3 loop reads CASSEGLAGTQYF. Written as DNA, the CDR3 is TGTGCCAGCAGTGAAGGTTTGGCGGGCACGCAGTATTTT.

The chain joins TRBV5-1 to TRBJ1-2; 9 nucleotides align to TRBD1. Germline CDR1 and CDR2: SGHRS and YFSETQ. J gave up 0 bases and V 4 bases, and 4 bases lay outside the gene matches. The CDR3 totals 15 residues. CDR3 DNA sequence: TGCGCCAGCAGCCCGGGACAGGGAGCTAACTATGGCTACACCTTC. Translating gives CASSPGQGANYGYTF.

The chain employs TRBV7-9 and TRBJ1-1, with TRBD1 matching over 8 bases. J was trimmed by 1 base and V by 1 base; bases with no gene match: 2. CDR1 and CDR2 (germline): SEHNR, FQNEAQ (reference sequence). This CDR3 spans 15 amino acids. CDR3 sequence (DNA): TGTGCCAGCAGCTTAGTGACAGGGGCGAACACTGAAGCTTTCTTT. Translation gives CASSLVTGANTEAFF.

The chain joins TRBV6-5 to TRBJ2-3; D not resolved. The CDR3 is 14 residues long. V was pared by 0 bases and J by 6 bases, with 10 bases between. Per germline, CDR1 MNHEY and CDR2 SVGAGI. In nucleotides, the CDR3 is TGTGCCAGCAGTTACTCGAGAGGCTCGGATACGCAGTATTTT. Its protein product is CASSYSRGSDTQYF.

This clone was picked up one time. The CDR3 DNA sequence: TGTGCCAGCAGTTACACGATCGGCACTGAAGCTTTCTTT. Protein product: CASSYTIGTEAFF. The V call is TRBV6-5, the J call TRBJ1-1, with no clear D. Germline lookup yields CDR1 MNHEY and CDR2 SVGAGI. CDR3 length: 13 residues. V was cut by 2 bases and J by 4 bases, with 8 bases left in between.

This sequence joins TRBV6-5 and TRBJ1-2; 7 bases are a match to TRBD1. From germline, CDR1 is MNHEY and CDR2 SVGAGI. This CDR3 has 14 amino acids. Trimming removed 2 bases from V and 3 bases from J; junction bases left unmatched: 3. The DNA for the CDR3 is TGTGCCAGCAGTTACCCACAGGGGTACTATGGCTACACCTTC. This codes for CASSYPQGYYGYTF.

Points on this clone: In the same sample, other DNA sequences code for this CDR3. The chain links TRBV18 to TRBJ1-2, with 8 bases fitting TRBD1. Looked up from germline, CDR1 is KGHSH and CDR2 is LQKENI. The CDR3 totals 13 residues. Trimming at V came to 3 bases and at J to 6 bases, leaving 3 bases not matched to a gene. The CDR3 sequence: CASSPGQGDGYTF. The DNA of the CDR3 is TGTGCCAGCTCACCCGGACAGGGCGATGGCTACACCTTC.

The rearrangement joins TRBV6-5 to TRBJ1-5; D remains ambiguous. The V end lost 9 bases, the J end lost 2 bases, and 14 bases lay between the germline ends. This CDR3 region has 14 residues. Germline V gene lookup returns CDR1 MNHEY and CDR2 SVGAGI. The CDR3 DNA reads TGTGCCAGTTCTCGGGTCGACGGCAATCAGCCCCAGCATTTT. Its translation: CASSRVDGNQPQHF.

The J gene is TRBJ1-5, the V gene TRBV30; perhaps TRBD1 as D (5 bases). With 1 base removed from V and 0 bases from J, the gap between germline ends came to 7 bases. The CDR3 length is 14 residues. Per the germline V gene, CDR1 is GTSNPN and CDR2 is SVGIG (reference sequence). The CDR3 loop is CAWSGGLSNQPQHF. The DNA of the CDR3 is TGTGCCTGGAGTGGGGGACTTAGCAATCAGCCCCAGCATTTT. Drawing the rest from reference TRBV30 and TRBJ1-5, the complete variable domain is SQTIHQWPATLVQPVGSPLSLECTVEGTSNPNLYWYRQAAGRGLQLLFYSVGIGQISSEVPQNLSASRPQDRQFILSSKKLLLSDSGFYLCAWSGGLSNQPQHFGDGTRLSIL.

The count of this clone is one. V is TRBV5-1 and J is TRBJ1-1; 7 nucleotides align to TRBD1. V shed 0 bases and J 1 base; nucleotides not matched to a gene: 3. Per the germline V gene, CDR1 is SGHRS and CDR2 is YFSETQ. CDR3 length: 15 residues. CDR3 coding DNA: TGCGCCAGCAGCTTGGTAGGGGGCGAGAACACTGAAGCTTTCTTT. It codes for CASSLVGGENTEAFF.

V usage is TRBV6-4 and J usage is TRBJ2-3, with D hard to call. Germline V CDR1 and CDR2: MRHNA, SNTAGT. V was cut by 4 bases and J by 5 bases, with 10 bases left in between. The CDR3 spans 13 residues. The CDR3 DNA follows: TGTGCCAGCAGTGTAGCTGTCCAAGATACGCAGTATTTT. Amino acid sequence: CASSVAVQDTQYF.

Notes on this clone: Additional DNA sequences in this sample encode the identical CDR3. This chain joins TRBV30 and TRBJ2-3, with 13 nucleotides matching TRBD2. The CDR3 is 16 residues long. From germline, CDR1 is GTSNPN and CDR2 SVGIG (reference sequence). V trimming: 3 bases; J trimming: 1 base; junction bases outside the gene matches: 4. The CDR3, as DNA: TGTGCCTGGAGCGGACTAGCGGGGGCCCGCACAGATACGCAGTATTTT. The encoded protein is CAWSGLAGARTDTQYF. The whole variable domain, filled in from reference TRBV30 and TRBJ2-3, reads SQTIHQWPATLVQPVGSPLSLECTVEGTSNPNLYWYRQAAGRGLQLLFYSVGIGQISSEVPQNLSASRPQDRQFILSSKKLLLSDSGFYLCAWSGLAGARTDTQYFGPGTRLTVL.

The chain employs TRBV18 and TRBJ2-7; D might be TRBD1 (5 bases). V was shortened by 2 bases and J by 5 bases, with 13 bases between the two germline ends. Germline V gene lookup returns CDR1 KGHSH and CDR2 LQKENI. The CDR3 extends over 14 amino acids. This CDR3 is CASSPGFKGDEQYF. DNA for the CDR3: TGTGCCAGCTCACCAGGGTTTAAAGGGGACGAGCAGTACTTC.

The V and J genes are TRBV7-8 and TRBJ2-7; 8 positions agree with TRBD1. The CDR3 is made up of 13 amino acids. With V trimmed by 5 bases and J by 2 bases, 2 bases remained unmatched. CDR1 and CDR2 from the germline V gene are SGHVS and FQNEAQ. In DNA form, the CDR3 reads TGTGCCAGCAGCCGGGACAGGACCTACGAGCAGTACTTC. Translating it yields CASSRDRTYEQYF.

This clone was seen only a few times. V usage is TRBV7-2 and J usage is TRBJ1-3; D gene uncertain. Germline V gene lookup returns CDR1 SGHTA and CDR2 FQGNSA. Trimming removed 5 bases at V and 4 bases at J, with 12 bases between. CDR3 length equals 14 residues. The CDR3 protein is CASSPSSQGNTIYF. Written as DNA, the CDR3 is TGTGCCAGCAGCCCTTCATCGCAGGGAAACACCATATATTTT.

The V gene is TRBV7-2, the J gene TRBJ1-3; perhaps TRBD1 as D (6 bases). Trimming shortened V by 2 bases and J by 3 bases, and 11 bases separated the two germline ends. Germline V gives CDR1 SGHTA, CDR2 FQGNSA. The CDR3 is 15 residues long. The CDR3 loop is CASSLLQGSGNTIYF. For the CDR3, the DNA is TGTGCCAGCAGCTTATTACAGGGAAGTGGAAACACCATATATTTT.

J is TRBJ2-1 and V is TRBV3-1 (or the pseudogene TRBV3-2); 9 bases align to TRBD2. The CDR3 spans 16 residues. Germline assignment: CDR1 LGHDT and CDR2 YNNKEL (reference sequence). With V trimmed by 4 bases and J by 7 bases, 11 bases remained unmatched. The CDR3 region is CASSRSPGLAENEQFF. In DNA form, the CDR3 reads TGTGCCAGCAGCCGGTCCCCGGGACTAGCTGAAAATGAGCAGTTCTTC.

In this sample, this clone turned up many times. The V gene is TRBV5-1, the J gene TRBJ1-4, with 12 positions matching TRBD1. Germline V gene lookup returns CDR1 SGHRS and CDR2 YFSETQ. The V gene end was trimmed by 2 bases and the J gene end by 3 bases; junction bases not matched to a gene: 5. The CDR3 extends over 17 amino acids. As DNA, the CDR3 is TGCGCCAGCAGCTTAGCCGGGACAGGGGGCGCTAATGAAAAACTGTTTTTT. Translating it yields CASSLAGTGGANEKLFF.